This paragraph covers one T cell receptor beta chain sequence. Donors were healthy HIV-negative adults without recent acute infections or vaccinations. The data were taken from a study of shared clonotypes between healthy human individuals. CDR3 size: 13 residues. V dropped 7 bases and J dropped 7; count of bases not matched to a gene: 6. In germline, CDR1 is SNHLY, CDR2 FYNNEI. Sorted subsets were amplified in replicate PCRs using approximately 0.2 ug DNA, about 30,000 T cell genomes. Per the study methods: Junction-only immunoSEQ data arrived without quality scores, meaning filtering differed. Libraries were prepared by immunoSEQ multiplex PCR; TCRdb keeps only in-frame clonotypes and omits some of them. The D gene and trimming were derived from the DNA, and the V and J assignments and clone size from that table. This sample has 190,000 or so clones, with approximately 95% found just once.

The sequence derives from a young woman in good health. The sequencing sample was made of naive CD4+ T cells sorted from blood. Described subset: CD45RA+ positively selected. The chain has TRBV2 and TRBJ2-1; 8 nucleotides line up with TRBD2. The CDR3 bases are TGTGCCAGCATAGCGGGATGGTCAAATGAGCAGTTCTTC. Protein sequence: CASIAGWSNEQFF.